A selection of T cell receptor beta chains follows, all from one sample in a study of vaccination and CD4 T cells after COVID-19. For these receptors, no antigen is known. MiXCR, applied by TCRdb to the PCR reads, yields one record per CDR3 protein. There are approximately 3,500 distinct CDR3 sequences in the sample; 35% to 50% occur only once, and roughly 49% lies in the top ten. The sample consisted of CD4+ T cells from blood, cultured in vitro. Receptors were obtained from a human donor who had recovered from COVID-19. CDR3s include the opening cysteine and the closing phenylalanine or tryptophan. D genes are given only for firm matches. Clone size is stated in some rows and not others, as once, few, many or a class when expanded.

v_call	d_call	j_call	clone_size	cdr3_aa	cdr3_nt
TRBV6-2/TRBV6-3	TRBD1	TRBJ2-7	NA	CATRARDRRYEQYF	TGTGCCACCCGGGCCCGGGACAGGCGCTACGAGCAGTACTTC
TRBV7-2	NA	TRBJ1-6	few	CASSLRRNSPLHF	TGTGCCAGCAGCTTAAGAAGGAATTCACCCCTCCACTTT
TRBV7-2	TRBD1	TRBJ2-3	NA	CASSIGTGWADTQYF	TGTGCCAGCAGCATCGGGACAGGGTGGGCAGATACGCAGTATTTT
TRBV2	TRBD2	TRBJ2-7	few	CASIGDPLADEQYF	TGTGCCAGCATCGGCGACCCCCTAGCGGACGAGCAGTACTTC
TRBV4-2	NA	TRBJ2-2	NA	CASSQDPTRAGELFF	TGTGCCAGCAGCCAAGACCCCACTAGAGCCGGGGAGCTGTTTTTT
TRBV6-1	NA	TRBJ2-7	NA	CASRWGRNQAYEQYF	TGTGCCAGCAGATGGGGCAGAAACCAAGCCTACGAGCAGTACTTC
TRBV7-3	NA	TRBJ2-5	few	CASSLGRGGNQETQYF	TGTGCCAGCAGCTTGGGAAGGGGGGGCAACCAAGAGACCCAGTACTTC
TRBV5-6	NA	TRBJ2-4	NA	CASSPRPDRNIQYF	TGTGCCAGCAGCCCACGCCCGGATAGGAACATTCAGTACTTC
TRBV7-6	TRBD2	TRBJ2-3	large	CASSGLAGAFTDTQYF	TGTGCCAGCAGCGGTCTAGCGGGTGCGTTCACAGATACGCAGTATTTT
TRBV18	TRBD1	TRBJ2-7	once	CASSRDRAYYEQYF	TGTGCCAGCTCACGGGACAGGGCCTACTACGAGCAGTACTTC
TRBV5-4	NA	TRBJ2-6	NA	CASSLDSSGANVLTF	TGTGCCAGCAGCTTGGATAGCTCTGGGGCCAACGTCCTGACTTTC
TRBV6-1	NA	TRBJ1-1	hyperexpanded	CASSVTRNTEAFF	TGTGCCAGCAGCGTAACACGGAACACTGAAGCTTTCTTT
TRBV4-1	TRBD2	TRBJ2-3	NA	CASSKGLAGFSTRVDTQYF	TGCGCCAGCAGCAAAGGACTAGCGGGGTTTTCAACTCGAGTGGATACGCAGTATTTT
TRBV2	NA	TRBJ2-3	NA	CASRTDRNQIHF	TGTGCCAGCAGGACTGACCGGAATCAAATCCATTTT
TRBV4-1	NA	TRBJ2-1	NA	CASSQDRLRGNEQFF	TGCGCCAGCAGCCAAGATCGACTTCGGGGGAATGAGCAGTTCTTC
TRBV27	NA	TRBJ2-3	few	CASSFRGTDTQYF	TGTGCCAGCAGTTTTCGGGGCACAGATACGCAGTATTTT
TRBV15	NA	TRBJ2-5	NA	CATSRGPKETQYF	TGTGCCACCAGCAGAGGACCTAAAGAGACCCAGTACTTC
TRBV20-1	NA	TRBJ2-7	few	CSARPRTNGYEQYF	TGCAGTGCTAGACCCCGGACAAATGGCTACGAGCAGTACTTC
TRBV19	NA	TRBJ2-3	NA	CASSPKGRQVQADTQYF	TGTGCCAGTAGTCCGAAGGGTCGGCAGGTTCAAGCAGATACGCAGTATTTT
TRBV6-5	NA	TRBJ2-6	NA	CASSCRKRSGANVLTF	TGTGCCAGCAGTTGCAGGAAGCGCTCTGGGGCCAACGTCCTGACTTTC
TRBV20-1	TRBD1	TRBJ1-1	NA	CSVAGGVTEAFF	TGCAGTGTGGCAGGGGGCGTCACTGAAGCTTTCTTT
TRBV27	NA	TRBJ2-7	NA	CASSFFQGSGYEQYF	TGTGCCAGCAGTTTTTTTCAGGGGAGCGGCTACGAGCAGTACTTC
TRBV12-3/TRBV12-4	NA	TRBJ1-1	NA	CASRLTGNTEAFF	TGTGCCAGCAGATTAACAGGCAACACTGAAGCTTTCTTT
TRBV6-1	TRBD2	TRBJ2-3	few	CASSALIGTSGTDTQYF	TGTGCCAGCAGCGCCCTAATAGGGACTAGCGGCACAGATACGCAGTATTTT
TRBV30	NA	TRBJ1-6	medium-sized	CAWSFGTFNSPLHF	TGTGCCTGGAGTTTCGGGACATTTAATTCACCCCTCCACTTT
TRBV27	NA	TRBJ2-7	NA	CASSWSQGSEQYF	TGTGCCAGCAGTTGGTCACAGGGATCCGAGCAGTACTTC
TRBV20-1	NA	TRBJ1-2	NA	CSARDGEKENYGYTF	TGCAGTGCTAGAGATGGCGAGAAAGAAAACTATGGCTACACCTTC
TRBV7-6	NA	TRBJ2-5	few	CASSQSRVETQYF	TGTGCCAGCAGCCAGAGCAGGGTAGAGACCCAGTACTTC
TRBV20-1	NA	TRBJ1-2	NA	CSAKGTYYGYTF	TGCAGTGCTAAAGGCACGTACTATGGCTACACCTTC
TRBV5-6	NA	TRBJ2-4	NA	CASSLGSAMNIQYF	TGTGCCAGCAGCTTGGGTAGCGCAATGAACATTCAGTACTTC
TRBV12-3/TRBV12-4	NA	TRBJ1-2	NA	CASSSQGWGYGYTF	TGTGCCAGCAGTTCACAGGGATGGGGTTATGGCTACACCTTC
TRBV6-5	NA	TRBJ1-2	NA	CASSYSNYGYTF	TGTGCCAGCAGTTACTCGAACTATGGCTACACCTTC
TRBV20-1	NA	TRBJ1-5	NA	CSARTTQGNQPQHF	TGCAGTGCTCGTACTACCCAGGGAAACCAGCCCCAGCATTTT
TRBV20-1	TRBD2	TRBJ2-7	NA	CSARTSSYEQYF	TGCAGTGCTCGGACTAGCTCCTACGAGCAGTACTTC
TRBV20-1	NA	TRBJ1-1	NA	CSAPNGQIMNTEAFF	TGCAGTGCTCCAAACGGACAGATTATGAACACTGAAGCTTTCTTT
TRBV5-4	NA	TRBJ2-7	NA	CASSYDSLSPYEQYF	TGTGCCAGCAGCTACGACAGCCTTTCCCCCTACGAGCAGTACTTC
TRBV7-2	NA	TRBJ2-2	NA	CASSVRTGELFF	TGTGCCAGCAGTGTCCGGACCGGGGAGCTGTTTTTT
TRBV2	NA	TRBJ2-1	NA	CASSEALPSTPGDEQFF	TGTGCCAGCAGTGAAGCGCTTCCTAGCACCCCTGGGGATGAGCAGTTCTTC
TRBV25-1	NA	TRBJ1-6	few	CASRGWDSPLHF	TGTGCCAGCAGAGGGTGGGATTCACCCCTCCACTTT
TRBV20-1	NA	TRBJ2-4	few	CSARDLRVVKNIQYF	TGCAGTGCTAGAGATTTACGGGTAGTCAAAAACATTCAGTACTTC
TRBV7-9	TRBD2	TRBJ2-3	NA	CASSPGHSGGPGDTQYF	TGTGCCAGCAGCCCTGGCCATAGCGGGGGGCCGGGGGATACGCAGTATTTT